The T cell receptor (beta chain) described here comes from a study of blood T cell repertoires in COVID-19. Assay used: immunoSEQ multiplex PCR; TCRdb lists only in-frame clones, some missing. The sample has some 62,000 clones, approximately 79% seen once; the top ten hold roughly 22%. Germline lookup yields CDR1 MNHEY and CDR2 SVGAGI. The V and J ends lost 6 bases and 2 bases respectively, with 9 bases between them. The CDR3 loop spans 13 amino acids. The sequencing input was peripheral blood. The V and J genes are TRBV6-5 and TRBJ2-3; a weak D match, TRBD2 (6 bases). The sequence was collected from a woman older than 75 with active or convalescent COVID-19. DNA for the CDR3: TGTGCCAGCAGGGGCGGGGTCACAGATACGCAGTATTTT. Translation: CASRGGVTDTQYF.